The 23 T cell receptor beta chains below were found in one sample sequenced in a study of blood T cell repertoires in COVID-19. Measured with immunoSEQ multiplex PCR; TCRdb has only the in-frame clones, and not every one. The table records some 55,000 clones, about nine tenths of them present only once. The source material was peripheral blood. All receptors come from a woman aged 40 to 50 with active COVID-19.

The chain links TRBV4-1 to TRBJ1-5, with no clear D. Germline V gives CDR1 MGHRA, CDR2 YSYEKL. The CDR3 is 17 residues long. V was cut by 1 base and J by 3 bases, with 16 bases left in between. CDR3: CASSQVGRGRNNQPQHF. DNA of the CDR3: TGCGCCAGCAGCCAAGTTGGACGAGGGAGGAACAATCAGCCCCAGCATTTT.

CDR3 residues: CASTPGAGFYEQYF. In DNA, the CDR3 is TGTGCCAGCACCCCAGGCGCGGGCTTCTACGAGCAGTACTTC. This chain connects TRBV6-2 or TRBV6-3 to TRBJ2-7; possible D gene TRBD2, 5 bases. V lost 7 bases to trimming and J lost 3 bases, with 16 bases between them. Germline CDR1 and CDR2: MNHEY and SVGEGT. CDR3 length equals 14 residues.

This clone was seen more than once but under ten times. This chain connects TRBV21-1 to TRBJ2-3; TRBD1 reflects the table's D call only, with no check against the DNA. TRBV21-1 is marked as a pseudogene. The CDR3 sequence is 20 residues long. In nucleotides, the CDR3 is TGTGCCAAATCAAAGCGTCAAGGAGACAGGGCTAATGAAGGCCCAGATACGCAGTATTTT. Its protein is CAKSKRQGDRANEGPDTQYF.

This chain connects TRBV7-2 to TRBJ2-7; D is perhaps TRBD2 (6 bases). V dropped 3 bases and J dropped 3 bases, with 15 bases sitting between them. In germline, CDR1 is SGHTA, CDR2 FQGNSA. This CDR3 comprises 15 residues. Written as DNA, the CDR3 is TGTGCCAGCAGCTTCGATCCGGGACTTTACTACGAGCAGTACTTC. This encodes CASSFDPGLYYEQYF.

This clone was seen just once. The CDR3, as DNA: TGCGCCAGCAGCCTCCGAAGCGGGGGGGCGAATACGCAGTATTTT. This gives the protein CASSLRSGGANTQYF. The rearrangement links TRBV4-3 to TRBJ2-3; TRBD2 agrees at 10 bases. Germline V gene lookup returns CDR1 LGHNA and CDR2 YSLEER. The CDR3 runs 15 residues. V shed 4 bases, J shed 7 bases, and the junction held 8 bases outside the gene matches.

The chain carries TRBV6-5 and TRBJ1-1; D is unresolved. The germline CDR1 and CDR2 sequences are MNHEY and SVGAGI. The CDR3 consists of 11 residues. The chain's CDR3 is CALVPNTEAFF. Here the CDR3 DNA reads TGTGCTCTCGTTCCGAACACTGAAGCTTTCTTT.

CDR3 nucleotide sequence: TGTGCCAGCAGTTACGGTAGTTCACCCCTCCACTTT. The encoded protein is CASSYGSSPLHF. The rearrangement uses TRBV6-6 and TRBJ1-6; D not resolved. The CDR3 runs to 12 residues. Trimming pared 2 bases from V and 9 bases from J, leaving 5 bases between. Germline assignment: CDR1 MNHNY and CDR2 SVGAGI (reference sequence).

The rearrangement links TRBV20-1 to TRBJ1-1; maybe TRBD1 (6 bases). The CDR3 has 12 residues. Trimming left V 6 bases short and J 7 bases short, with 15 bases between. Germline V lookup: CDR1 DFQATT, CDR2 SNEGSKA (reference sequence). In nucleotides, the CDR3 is TGCAGTGCAAGTCCGGTCAGGGGTGAAGCTTTCTTT. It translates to CSASPVRGEAFF.

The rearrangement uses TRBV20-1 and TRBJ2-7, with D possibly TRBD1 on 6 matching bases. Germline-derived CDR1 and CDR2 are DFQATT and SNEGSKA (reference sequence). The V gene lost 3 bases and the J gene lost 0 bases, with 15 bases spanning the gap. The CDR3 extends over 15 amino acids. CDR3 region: CSASALGGSSYEQYF. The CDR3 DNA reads TGCAGTGCTAGTGCCCTAGGGGGTTCCTCCTACGAGCAGTACTTC.

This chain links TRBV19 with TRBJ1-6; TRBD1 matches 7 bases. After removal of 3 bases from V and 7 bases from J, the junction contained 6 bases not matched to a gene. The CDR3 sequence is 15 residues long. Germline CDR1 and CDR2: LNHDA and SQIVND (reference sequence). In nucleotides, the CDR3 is TGTGCCAGTAGTATTCAAGGGACAGCCAATTCACCCCTCCACTTT. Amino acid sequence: CASSIQGTANSPLHF. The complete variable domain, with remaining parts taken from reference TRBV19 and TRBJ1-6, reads DGGITQSPKYLFRKEGQNVTLSCEQNLNHDAMYWYRQDPGQGLRLIYYSQIVNDFQKGDIAEGYSVSREKKESFPLTVTSAQKNPTAFYLCASSIQGTANSPLHFGNGTRLTVT.

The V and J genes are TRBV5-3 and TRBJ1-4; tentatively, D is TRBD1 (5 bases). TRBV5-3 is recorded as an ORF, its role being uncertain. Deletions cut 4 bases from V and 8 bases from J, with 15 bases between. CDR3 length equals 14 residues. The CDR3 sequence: CARSGGLGVEKLFF. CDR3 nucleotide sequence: TGTGCCAGAAGCGGGGGACTGGGGGTCGAAAAACTGTTTTTT.

CDR3 sequence (DNA): TGTGCCAGCAGCCAGGGGACTAGTAGTAATTTGGTCAGTGATACGCAGTATTTT. This encodes CASSQGTSSNLVSDTQYF. This chain joins TRBV4-2 and TRBJ2-3, with 8 bases matching TRBD2. J gave up 6 bases and V 3 bases, and 17 bases lay outside the gene matches. Germline V gives CDR1 LGHNA, CDR2 YNFKEQ. This CDR3 region has 18 residues.

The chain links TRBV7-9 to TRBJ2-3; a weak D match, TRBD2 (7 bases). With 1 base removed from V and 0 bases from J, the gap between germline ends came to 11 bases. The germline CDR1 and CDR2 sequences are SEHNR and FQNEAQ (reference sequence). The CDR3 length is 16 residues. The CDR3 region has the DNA TGTGCCAGCAGCTTAGAGGCGGGGGCAAGCACAGATACGCAGTATTTT. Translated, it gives CASSLEAGASTDTQYF.

The CDR3 DNA is TGTGCCAGCAGCTTAGTAGTAGGCGGATCAAGCACAGATACGCAGTATTTT. Translation: CASSLVVGGSSTDTQYF. V gene TRBV5-4 combines with J gene TRBJ2-3; no reliable D call. The CDR3 totals 17 residues. V was cut by 2 bases and J by 0 bases, with 16 bases left in between. The germline V gene encodes CDR1 SGHNT and CDR2 YYREEE (reference sequence).

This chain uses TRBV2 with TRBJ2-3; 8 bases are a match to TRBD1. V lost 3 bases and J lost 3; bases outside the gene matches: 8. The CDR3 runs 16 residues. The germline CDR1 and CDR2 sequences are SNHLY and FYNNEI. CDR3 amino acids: CASSEAYQGATDTQYF. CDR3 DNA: TGTGCCAGCAGTGAGGCCTATCAGGGGGCGACAGATACGCAGTATTTT.

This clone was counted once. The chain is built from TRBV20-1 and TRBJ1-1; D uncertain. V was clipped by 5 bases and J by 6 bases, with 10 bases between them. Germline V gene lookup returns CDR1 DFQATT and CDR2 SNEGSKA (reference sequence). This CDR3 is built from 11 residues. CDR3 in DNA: TGCAGTGCTCCCGAGGGCTCTGAAGCTTTCTTT. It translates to CSAPEGSEAFF.

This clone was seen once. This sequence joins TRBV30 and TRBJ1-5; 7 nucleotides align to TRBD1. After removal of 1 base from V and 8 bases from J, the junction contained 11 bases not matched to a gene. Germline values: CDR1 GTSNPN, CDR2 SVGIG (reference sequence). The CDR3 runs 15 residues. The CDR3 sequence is CAWSAPGAGGKPQHF. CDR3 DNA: TGTGCCTGGAGTGCCCCGGGGGCAGGGGGAAAGCCCCAGCATTTT.

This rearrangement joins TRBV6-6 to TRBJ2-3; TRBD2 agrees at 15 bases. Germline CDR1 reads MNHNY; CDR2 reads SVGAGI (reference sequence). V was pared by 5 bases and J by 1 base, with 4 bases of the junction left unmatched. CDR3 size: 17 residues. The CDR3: CASSPGLAGGRTDTQYF. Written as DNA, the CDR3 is TGTGCCAGCAGTCCGGGACTAGCGGGGGGACGCACAGATACGCAGTATTTT.

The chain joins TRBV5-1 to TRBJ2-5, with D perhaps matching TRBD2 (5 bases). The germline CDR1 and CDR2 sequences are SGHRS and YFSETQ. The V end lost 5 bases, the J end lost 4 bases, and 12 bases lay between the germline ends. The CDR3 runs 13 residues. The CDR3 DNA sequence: TGCGCCAGCAGACAAGGACTGAGAGAGACCCAGTACTTC. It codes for CASRQGLRETQYF.

CDR3 sequence reads: CASAGLAGGSDTQYF. CDR3 coding DNA: TGTGCCAGCGCCGGACTAGCGGGGGGATCAGATACGCAGTATTTT. The chain uses TRBV14 and TRBJ2-3, with 14 positions matching TRBD2. This CDR3 is built from 15 residues. The V and J ends lost 8 bases and 4 bases, in that order; junction bases with no gene match: 5. Germline V gives CDR1 SGHDN, CDR2 FVKESK.

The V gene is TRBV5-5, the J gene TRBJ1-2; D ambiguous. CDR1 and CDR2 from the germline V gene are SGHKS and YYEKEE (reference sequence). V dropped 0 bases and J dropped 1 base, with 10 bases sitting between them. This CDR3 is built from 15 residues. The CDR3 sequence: CASSLDRLSNYGYTF. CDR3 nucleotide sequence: TGTGCCAGCAGCTTGGATAGACTGAGTAACTATGGCTACACCTTC.

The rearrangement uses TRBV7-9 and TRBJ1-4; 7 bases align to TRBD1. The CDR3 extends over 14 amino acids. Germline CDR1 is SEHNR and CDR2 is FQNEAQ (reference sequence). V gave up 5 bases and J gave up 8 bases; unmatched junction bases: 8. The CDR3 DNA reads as TGTGCCAGCAGCACACGGCAGGGGGAGGAAAAACTGTTTTTT. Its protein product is CASSTRQGEEKLFF.

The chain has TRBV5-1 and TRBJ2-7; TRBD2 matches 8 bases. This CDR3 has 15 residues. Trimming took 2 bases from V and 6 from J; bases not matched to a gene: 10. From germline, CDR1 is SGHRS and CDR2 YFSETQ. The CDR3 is CASSLTGTSLGEQYF. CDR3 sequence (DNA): TGCGCCAGCAGCTTAACCGGGACTAGTCTCGGCGAGCAGTACTTC.